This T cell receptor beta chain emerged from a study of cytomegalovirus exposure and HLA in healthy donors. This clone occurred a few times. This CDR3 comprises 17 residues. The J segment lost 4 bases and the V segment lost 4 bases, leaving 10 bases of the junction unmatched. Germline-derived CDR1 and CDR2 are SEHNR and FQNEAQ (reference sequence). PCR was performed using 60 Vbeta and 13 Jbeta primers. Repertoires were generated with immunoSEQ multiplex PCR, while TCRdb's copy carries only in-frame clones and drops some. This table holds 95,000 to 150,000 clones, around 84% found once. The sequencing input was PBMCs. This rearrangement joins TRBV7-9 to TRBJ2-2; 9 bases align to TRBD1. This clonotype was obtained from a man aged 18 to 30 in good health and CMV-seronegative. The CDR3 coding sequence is TGTGCCAGCAGCTCGAACCACAGGGGGCCGGGCACCGGGGAGCTGTTTTTT. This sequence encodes CASSSNHRGPGTGELFF.